Presented here are 28 T cell receptor beta chains from one specimen sequenced in a study of cytomegalovirus exposure and HLA in healthy donors. The PCR was carried out with 60 Vbeta primers and 13 Jbeta primers. TCRdb keeps only in-frame clones here, not all; method: immunoSEQ multiplex PCR. Of about 190,000 clones in the sample, about four fifths were seen once. Material: PBMCs. The source is a woman aged 25 to 39 in good health and CMV-seropositive.

This chain connects TRBV27 to TRBJ1-1, with D uncertain. From germline, CDR1 is MNHEY and CDR2 SMNVEV (reference sequence). The CDR3 runs to 12 residues. V lost 6 bases and J lost 7, with 12 bases in between. The CDR3 spells CASSPPSREAFF. CDR3 bases: TGTGCCAGCAGCCCTCCGAGCCGTGAAGCTTTCTTT.

The chain has TRBV9 and TRBJ2-5; 7 nucleotides agree with TRBD1. Germline-derived CDR1 and CDR2 are SGDLS and YYNGEE. V lost 3 bases and J lost 7; bases outside the gene matches: 9. The CDR3 runs to 14 residues. The CDR3 loop is CASSEGRGSTTQYF. CDR3 nucleotide sequence: TGTGCCAGCAGCGAAGGCAGGGGGAGTACGACCCAGTACTTC.

V gene TRBV5-1 combines with J gene TRBJ2-5; perhaps TRBD1 as D (5 bases). The germline gives CDR1 SGHRS, CDR2 YFSETQ. The CDR3 covers 14 residues. Trimming removed 0 bases from V and 5 bases from J, with 11 bases in between. DNA for the CDR3: TGCGCCAGCAGCTTGGGGGGCCCAGGGGAGACCCAGTACTTC. It is translated as CASSLGGPGETQYF.

The chain couples TRBV5-6 to TRBJ1-2; D is ambiguous. In germline, CDR1 is SGHDT, CDR2 YYEEEE. The CDR3 runs to 13 residues. Trimming removed 4 bases from V and 1 base from J, with 8 bases in between. CDR3 nucleotides: TGTGCCAGCAGCCCCGGGATTAACTATGGCTACACCTTC. Amino acids: CASSPGINYGYTF.

This clone appeared once. J is TRBJ1-2 and V is TRBV5-4, with D perhaps TRBD1 (6 bases). This CDR3 region has 13 residues. V lost 8 bases to trimming and J lost 5 bases, with 16 bases between them. Germline V gene data show CDR1 as SGHNT and CDR2 as YYREEE (reference sequence). CDR3 region: CASTGTPLYGYTF. The CDR3 nucleotides read TGTGCCAGTACCGGGACACCGCTTTATGGCTACACCTTC.

Notes on this clone: Relative to the germline gene, one junction end is altered; a read error may explain this. This chain connects TRBV2 to TRBJ2-1; D possibly corresponds to TRBD1 (6 bases). The CDR3 is 12 amino acids. Germline loops: CDR1 SNHLY, CDR2 FYNNEI. This chain's CDR3 is CASSRGQTSGIF. The CDR3, as DNA: TGTGCCAGCAGTCGCGGACAGACGTCGGGTATCTTC.

The rearrangement links TRBV27 to TRBJ2-5, with TRBD1 as a possible D gene (5 bases). This CDR3 has 12 residues. CDR1 and CDR2 from the germline V gene are MNHEY and SMNVEV (reference sequence). The V end lost 2 bases, the J end lost 4 bases, and 5 bases lay between the germline ends. CDR3 DNA: TGTGCCAGCAGTTTAAGGGGAGAGACCCAGTACTTC. It codes for CASSLRGETQYF.

The V gene is TRBV6-1, the J gene TRBJ2-7; 7 bases fit TRBD1. Germline assignment: CDR1 MNHNS and CDR2 SASEGT. The J segment lost 6 bases and the V segment lost 10 bases, leaving 12 bases of the junction unmatched. The CDR3 is 13 amino acids. In DNA, the CDR3 is TGTGCCACCGGGACAGCCCCCCGGGGCGAGCAGTACTTC. Translating gives CATGTAPRGEQYF.

This clone came up a few times. The V gene is TRBV10-3, the J gene TRBJ1-3; perhaps TRBD1 as D (5 bases). Germline CDR1 is ENHRY and CDR2 is SYGVKD. This CDR3 has 14 residues. Trimming shortened V by 4 bases and J by 4 bases, and 11 bases separated the two germline ends. The CDR3: CAISGGASGNTIYF. The CDR3 nucleotides read TGTGCCATCAGTGGCGGGGCTTCAGGAAACACCATATATTTT.

The chain recombines TRBV5-5 with TRBJ1-2, with unresolved D. The CDR3 contains 15 residues. Trimming removed 3 bases at V and 7 bases at J, with 19 bases between. Looked up from germline, CDR1 is SGHKS and CDR2 is YYEKEE (reference sequence). The CDR3 region has the DNA TGTGCCAGCAGCTGGAGCGGAGCGGAAATGCGTGGCTACACCTTC. Translated: CASSWSGAEMRGYTF.

The genes are TRBV6-5 and TRBJ1-4; D unresolved. Trimming took 6 bases from V and 7 from J, leaving 18 bases between them. The CDR3 runs 15 residues. In germline, CDR1 is MNHEY, CDR2 SVGAGI. The CDR3 loop reads CASSPLACVCEKLFF. For the CDR3, the DNA is TGTGCCAGCAGCCCCCTCGCGTGTGTTTGTGAAAAACTGTTTTTT.

The chain couples TRBV6-1 to TRBJ1-1; the D gene is possibly TRBD1 (5 bases). The CDR3 sequence is 15 residues long. Deletions cut 0 bases from V and 4 bases from J, with 12 bases between. Germline V gene data show CDR1 as MNHNS and CDR2 as SASEGT. CDR3 loop: CASSEASGVPTEAFF. Here the CDR3 DNA reads TGTGCCAGCAGTGAAGCCTCGGGGGTACCCACTGAAGCTTTCTTT.

The chain has TRBV2 and TRBJ2-7, with D perhaps matching TRBD2 (5 bases). This CDR3 is built from 13 residues. V lost 11 bases and J 2 bases, leaving 16 bases between the germline ends. CDR1 and CDR2 from the germline V gene are SNHLY and FYNNEI. The CDR3, as DNA: TGTGCCGACGTCGGAGGAGCCCCCTACGAGCAGTACTTC. Its protein is CADVGGAPYEQYF.

This rearrangement joins TRBV29-1 to TRBJ1-1; D unclear. V was shortened by 4 bases and J by 1 base, with 7 bases between the two germline ends. Germline V gives CDR1 SQVTM, CDR2 ANQGSEA. The CDR3 consists of 12 residues. This CDR3 reads CSVAPTNTEAFF. As DNA, the CDR3 is TGCAGCGTTGCCCCTACGAACACTGAAGCTTTCTTT.

DNA for the CDR3: TGCGCCAGCAGCTTGGAGGGGACTAGAGGCAATGAGCAGTTCTTC. It codes for CASSLEGTRGNEQFF. The chain carries TRBV5-1 and TRBJ2-1, with 8 bases that match TRBD2. The CDR3 consists of 15 residues. V trimming: 0 bases; J trimming: 6 bases; junction bases outside the gene matches: 5. Germline V gene sequence: CDR1 SGHRS, CDR2 YFSETQ.

This chain joins TRBV6-1 and TRBJ1-1; D gene unclear. V gave up 4 bases and J gave up 2 bases, with 17 bases separating them. The CDR3 has 16 residues. CDR1 is MNHNS and CDR2 is SASEGT in the germline V gene. The chain's CDR3 is CASSVYRLVPNTEAFF. CDR3 DNA sequence: TGTGCCAGCAGTGTTTACCGATTAGTCCCCAACACTGAAGCTTTCTTT.

The V and J genes are TRBV10-3 and TRBJ2-2, with 9 bases identical to TRBD1. The J segment lost 7 bases and the V segment lost 7 bases, leaving 13 bases of the junction unmatched. This CDR3 contains 16 residues. Germline loops: CDR1 ENHRY, CDR2 SYGVKD. The CDR3 region is CAIKDRGAGGGGELFF. CDR3 DNA sequence: TGTGCCATCAAGGACAGGGGAGCTGGCGGTGGCGGGGAGCTGTTTTTT.

This chain links TRBV5-1 with TRBJ2-3; D ambiguous. The germline V and J ends were trimmed by 0 bases and 3 bases, with 14 bases remaining between them. Germline loops: CDR1 SGHRS, CDR2 YFSETQ. CDR3 length: 16 amino acids. The CDR3 loop reads CASSLAIVAVTDTQYF. The CDR3 region has the DNA TGCGCCAGCAGCTTGGCCATAGTAGCCGTAACAGATACGCAGTATTTT. Full variable domain (remainder filled in from reference TRBV5-1 and TRBJ2-3): KAGVTQTPRYLIKTRGQQVTLSCSPISGHRSVSWYQQTPGQGLQFLFEYFSETQRNKGNFPGRFSGRQFSNSRSEMNVSTLELGDSALYLCASSLAIVAVTDTQYFGPGTRLTVL.

The genes are TRBV6-5 and TRBJ1-6; TRBD1 aligns across 11 bases. This CDR3 is built from 15 residues. Unmatched junction bases numbered 6, after V lost 5 bases and J lost 9 bases. CDR1 is MNHEY, CDR2 SVGAGI, per germline. This chain's CDR3 is CASSHRDRGVSPLHF. CDR3 sequence (DNA): TGTGCCAGCAGTCACCGGGACAGGGGGGTTTCACCCCTCCACTTT.

The gene calls are TRBV27 and TRBJ1-1, with 8 bases aligning to TRBD1. The CDR3 has 15 residues. V dropped 2 bases and J dropped 5; count of bases not matched to a gene: 7. Germline V gene lookup returns CDR1 MNHEY and CDR2 SMNVEV (reference sequence). CDR3 bases: TGTGCCAGCAGTTTACAGAGCAGGGGGCCGACTGAAGCTTTCTTT. As protein: CASSLQSRGPTEAFF.

This clone showed up just a few times. The chain is built from TRBV5-6 and TRBJ2-1; 9 bases map to TRBD1. CDR3 size: 15 residues. Trimming removed 4 bases from V and 4 bases from J; junction bases left unmatched: 6. Looked up from germline, CDR1 is SGHDT and CDR2 is YYEEEE. The CDR3 DNA reads TGTGCCAGCAGCCGCGCGGGACAGGGATACAATGAGCAGTTCTTC. Its translation is CASSRAGQGYNEQFF.

V is TRBV5-6 and J is TRBJ2-7; the match to TRBD2 covers 12 bases. The trim removed 5 bases at V and 4 bases at J, leaving 7 bases unmatched. The CDR3 consists of 15 residues. Germline loops: CDR1 SGHDT, CDR2 YYEEEE. CDR3 DNA sequence: TGTGCCAGCAGTTATAGGACTAGCGGGGCTTACGAGCAGTACTTC. This encodes CASSYRTSGAYEQYF.

In its sample, this clone was seen a few times. This chain links TRBV6-1 with TRBJ2-7; 8 bases are a match to TRBD1. Germline CDR1 is MNHNS and CDR2 is SASEGT. CDR3 length equals 14 residues. V was clipped by 6 bases and J by 6 bases; unmatched bases: 10. DNA of the CDR3: TGTGCCAGCAGGACCCGGACAGGGTTCGGCGAGCAGTACTTC. Amino acid sequence: CASRTRTGFGEQYF.

The gene calls are TRBV19 and TRBJ2-2; D gene ambiguous. V lost 3 bases, J lost 1 base, and 3 bases lay in between. Germline lookup yields CDR1 LNHDA and CDR2 SQIVND (reference sequence). This CDR3 region has 13 residues. This CDR3 reads CASSIVNTGELFF. The CDR3 DNA follows: TGTGCCAGTAGTATCGTGAACACCGGGGAGCTGTTTTTT.

The chain has TRBV23-1 and TRBJ2-7; D is unclear. TRBV23-1 is filed as an ORF, its function uncertain. The CDR3 consists of 14 residues. Trimming removed 9 bases at V and 2 bases at J, with 17 bases between. CDR3 sequence: CARTFTGTTYEQYF. The DNA of the CDR3 is TGCGCCAGAACCTTTACTGGAACTACCTACGAGCAGTACTTC.

V usage is TRBV6-1 and J usage is TRBJ1-1; D is perhaps TRBD1 (6 bases). V was trimmed by 2 bases and J by 5 bases, leaving 24 bases between them. There are 18 residues in the CDR3. In germline, CDR1 is MNHNS, CDR2 SASEGT. The CDR3 reads CASSEIRRQDDWSTEAFF. In DNA, the CDR3 is TGTGCCAGCAGTGAAATCCGGAGACAGGACGATTGGTCTACTGAAGCTTTCTTT.

The J gene is TRBJ2-4, the V gene TRBV5-1; no reliable D call. Germline V gene sequence: CDR1 SGHRS, CDR2 YFSETQ. V gave up 0 bases and J gave up 6 bases, with 4 bases separating them. The CDR3 has 12 residues. This chain's CDR3 is CASSLAGNIQYF. The CDR3 DNA is TGCGCCAGCAGCTTGGCCGGAAACATTCAGTACTTC.

Points on this clone: At one end the junction does not follow the germline gene, possibly because of a read error. As DNA, the CDR3 is TGTTCCAGCAGCCTAAGAGCGGGCTTCTACGAGCAGTACTTC. Translating gives CSSSLRAGFYEQYF. This chain links TRBV7-9 with TRBJ2-7; a weak D match, TRBD2 (6 bases). The CDR3 runs to 14 residues. Germline CDR1 SEHNR, CDR2 FQNEAQ (reference sequence).